This paragraph covers one T cell receptor (beta chain) sequence. Trimming took 4 bases from V and 6 from J, leaving 14 bases between them. Germline assignment: CDR1 SGHNT and CDR2 YYREEE (reference sequence). The CDR3 is made up of 15 amino acids. These data originate in a study of blood T cell repertoires in COVID-19. Whole-study context: The cDNA or gDNA used as material had been derived from T cells, B-cell-depleted T cells, or PBMCs.

Clones were read by immunoSEQ multiplex PCR, and TCRdb kept only the in-frame ones, dropping some. The data contain about 300,000 clones, roughly 89% of them seen just once; the ten biggest clones take up 2.9%. The receptor's source is a woman between 50 and 59 years old who had been exposed to COVID-19. Sequenced: PBMCs or T cells enriched from blood (not recorded which). This chain connects TRBV5-4 to TRBJ1-6; weak D call: TRBD1 (5 bases). The CDR3 nucleotides read TGTGCCAGCAGCAGGCCACAGGCAACTAATTCACCCCTCCACTTT. It specifies CASSRPQATNSPLHF. Variable domain in full (rest from reference TRBV5-4 and TRBJ1-6): ETGVTQSPTHLIKTRGQQVTLRCSSQSGHNTVSWYQQALGQGPQFIFQYYREEENGRGNFPPRFSGLQFPNYSSELNVNALELDDSALYLCASSRPQATNSPLHFGNGTRLTVT.